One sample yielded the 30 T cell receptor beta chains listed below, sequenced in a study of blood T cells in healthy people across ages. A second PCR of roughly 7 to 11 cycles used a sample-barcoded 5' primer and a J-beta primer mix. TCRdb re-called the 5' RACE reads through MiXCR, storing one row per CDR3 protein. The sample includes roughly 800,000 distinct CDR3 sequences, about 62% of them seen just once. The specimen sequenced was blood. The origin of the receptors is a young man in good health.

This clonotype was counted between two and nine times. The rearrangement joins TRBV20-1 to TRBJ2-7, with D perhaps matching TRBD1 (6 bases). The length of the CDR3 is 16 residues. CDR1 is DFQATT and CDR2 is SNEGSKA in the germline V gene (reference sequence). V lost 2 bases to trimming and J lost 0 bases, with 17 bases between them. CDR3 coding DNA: TGCAGTGCTAGATCCCCCACAGGGCTTGGCTCCTACGAGCAGTACTTC. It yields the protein CSARSPTGLGSYEQYF.

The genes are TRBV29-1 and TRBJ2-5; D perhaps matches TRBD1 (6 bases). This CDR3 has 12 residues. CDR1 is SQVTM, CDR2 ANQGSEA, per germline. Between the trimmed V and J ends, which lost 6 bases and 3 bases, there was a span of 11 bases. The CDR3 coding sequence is TGCAGCGTGTGGACAGTTGAAGAGACCCAGTACTTC. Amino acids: CSVWTVEETQYF.

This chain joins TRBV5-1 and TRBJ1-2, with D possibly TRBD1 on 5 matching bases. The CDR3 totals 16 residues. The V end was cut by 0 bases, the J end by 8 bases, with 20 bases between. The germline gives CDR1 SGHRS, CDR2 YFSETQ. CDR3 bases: TGCGCCAGCAGCTTGGTCTCTTTAGACAGAGGGGACGGCTACACCTTC. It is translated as CASSLVSLDRGDGYTF.

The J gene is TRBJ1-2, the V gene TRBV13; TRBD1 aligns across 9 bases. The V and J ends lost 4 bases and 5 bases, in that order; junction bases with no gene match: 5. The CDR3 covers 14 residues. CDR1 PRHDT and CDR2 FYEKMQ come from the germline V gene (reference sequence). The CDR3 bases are TGTGCCAGCAGCTCAGACAGGGGGAGGTATGGCTACACCTTC. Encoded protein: CASSSDRGRYGYTF.

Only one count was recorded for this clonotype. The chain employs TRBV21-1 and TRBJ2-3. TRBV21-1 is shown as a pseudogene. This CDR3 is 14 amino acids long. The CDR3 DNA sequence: TGTGCCAGCGCTGGGGTGTGGGGCACAGATACGCAGTATTTT. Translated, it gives CASAGVWGTDTQYF.

The CDR3: CAINLGQTYEQYF. CDR3 in DNA: TGTGCCATCAACCTCGGACAGACCTACGAGCAGTACTTC. The rearrangement uses TRBV10-3 and TRBJ2-4; D might be TRBD1 (6 bases). The DNA end favors TRBJ2-7, so the J call may be wrong. The CDR3 length is 13 residues. The germline V gene has CDR1 ENHRY and CDR2 SYGVKD.

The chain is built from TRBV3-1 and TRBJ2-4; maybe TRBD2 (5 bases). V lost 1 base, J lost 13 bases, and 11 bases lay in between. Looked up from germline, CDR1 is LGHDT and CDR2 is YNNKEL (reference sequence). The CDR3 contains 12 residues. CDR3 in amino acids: CASSQVGRGQYF. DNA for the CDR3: TGTGCCAGCAGCCAAGTTGGAAGAGGGCAGTACTTC. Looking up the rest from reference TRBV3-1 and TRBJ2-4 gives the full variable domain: DTAVSQTPKYLVTQMGNDKSIKCEQNLGHDTMYWYKQDSKKFLKIMFSYNNKELIINETVPNRFSPKSPDKAHLNLHINSLELGDSAVYFCASSQVGRGQYFGAGTRLSVL.

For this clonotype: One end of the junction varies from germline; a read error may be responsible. The chain's CDR3 is CDSSQDSYAYGYTF. CDR3 in DNA: TGCGACAGCAGCCAAGATTCCTACGCCTATGGCTACACCTTC. The V call is TRBV4-1, the J call TRBJ1-2; D gene uncertain. Germline V CDR1 and CDR2: MGHRA, YSYEKL. CDR3 size: 14 residues.

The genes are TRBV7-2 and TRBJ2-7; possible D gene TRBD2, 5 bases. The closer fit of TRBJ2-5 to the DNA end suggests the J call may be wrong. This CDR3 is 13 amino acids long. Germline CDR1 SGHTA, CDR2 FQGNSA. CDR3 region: CASSSDLRGTQYF. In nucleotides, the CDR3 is TGTGCCAGCAGCTCGGACCTCCGGGGGACCCAGTACTTC.

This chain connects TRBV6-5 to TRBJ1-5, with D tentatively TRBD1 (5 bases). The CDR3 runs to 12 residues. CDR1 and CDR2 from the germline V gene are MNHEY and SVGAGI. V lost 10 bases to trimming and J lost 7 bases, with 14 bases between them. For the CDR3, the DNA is TGTGCCAACTCGGGGGGGAGGCAGCCCCAGCATTTT. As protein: CANSGGRQPQHF.

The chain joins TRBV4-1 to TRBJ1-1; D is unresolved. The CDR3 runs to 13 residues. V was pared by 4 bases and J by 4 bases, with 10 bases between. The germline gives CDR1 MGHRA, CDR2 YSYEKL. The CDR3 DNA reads TGCGCCAGCAGCCCCCCGGAGGGCACTGAAGCTTTCTTT. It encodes CASSPPEGTEAFF.

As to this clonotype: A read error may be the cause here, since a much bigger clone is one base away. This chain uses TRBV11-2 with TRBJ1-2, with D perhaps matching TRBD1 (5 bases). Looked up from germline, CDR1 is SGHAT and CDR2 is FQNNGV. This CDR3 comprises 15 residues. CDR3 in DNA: TGTACCAGCAGCTTAGTCGGGACCGGAGCCCTTGGCTACACCTTC. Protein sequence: CTSSLVGTGALGYTF.

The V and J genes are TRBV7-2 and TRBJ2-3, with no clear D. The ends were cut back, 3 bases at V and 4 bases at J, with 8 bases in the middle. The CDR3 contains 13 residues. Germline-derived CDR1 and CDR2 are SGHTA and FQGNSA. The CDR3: CASSFIESDTQYF. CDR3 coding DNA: TGTGCCAGCAGCTTTATCGAGTCAGATACGCAGTATTTT.

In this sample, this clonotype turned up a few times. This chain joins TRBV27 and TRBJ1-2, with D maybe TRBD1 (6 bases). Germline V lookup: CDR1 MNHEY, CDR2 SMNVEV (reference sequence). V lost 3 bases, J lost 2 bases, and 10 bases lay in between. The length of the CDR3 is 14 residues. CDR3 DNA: TGTGCCAGCAGTTTGGGGGGGCGCAACTATGGCTACACCTTC. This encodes CASSLGGRNYGYTF.

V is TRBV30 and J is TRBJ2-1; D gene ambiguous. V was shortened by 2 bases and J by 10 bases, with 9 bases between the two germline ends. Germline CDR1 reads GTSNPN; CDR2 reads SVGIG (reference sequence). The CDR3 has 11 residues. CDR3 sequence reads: CAWSITYEQFF. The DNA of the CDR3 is TGTGCCTGGAGTATAACCTACGAGCAGTTCTTC.

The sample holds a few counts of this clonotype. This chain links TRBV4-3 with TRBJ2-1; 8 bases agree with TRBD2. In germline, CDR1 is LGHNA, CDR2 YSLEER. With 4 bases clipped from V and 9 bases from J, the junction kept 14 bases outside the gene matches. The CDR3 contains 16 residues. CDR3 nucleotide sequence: TGCGCCAGCAGCCTGGGCGGGGGACTAGGGTCTCCTGAGCAGTTCTTC. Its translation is CASSLGGGLGSPEQFF.

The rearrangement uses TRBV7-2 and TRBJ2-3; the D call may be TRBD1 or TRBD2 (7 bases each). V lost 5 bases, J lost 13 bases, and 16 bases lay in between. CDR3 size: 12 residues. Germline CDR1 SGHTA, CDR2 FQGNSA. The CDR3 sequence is CASSQGGTRKYF. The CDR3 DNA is TGTGCCAGCAGCCAGGGGGGGACCCGCAAGTATTTT.

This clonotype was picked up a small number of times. The CDR3 nucleotides read TGTGCCAGCAGCCTTAGCGGAGGCCACACAGATACGCAGTATTTT. Translation gives CASSLSGGHTDTQYF. This rearrangement joins TRBV14 to TRBJ2-3; the D gene is possibly TRBD2 (6 bases). This CDR3 has 15 amino acids. Germline CDR1 reads SGHDN; CDR2 reads FVKESK. Trimming left V 4 bases short and J 2 bases short, with 13 bases between. The full variable domain, its missing parts supplied by reference TRBV14 and TRBJ2-3, is EAGVTQFPSHSVIEKGQTVTLRCDPISGHDNLYWYRRVMGKEIKFLLHFVKESKQDESGMPNNRFLAERTGGTYSTLKVQPAELEDSGVYFCASSLSGGHTDTQYFGPGTRLTVL.

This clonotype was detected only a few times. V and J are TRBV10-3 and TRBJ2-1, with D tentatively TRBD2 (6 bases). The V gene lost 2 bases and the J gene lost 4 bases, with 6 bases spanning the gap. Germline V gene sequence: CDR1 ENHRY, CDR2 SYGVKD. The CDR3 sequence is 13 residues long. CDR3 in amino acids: CAISEGGYNEQFF. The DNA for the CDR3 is TGTGCCATCAGTGAGGGGGGGTACAATGAGCAGTTCTTC.

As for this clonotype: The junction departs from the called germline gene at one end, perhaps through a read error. The CDR3 DNA reads TGTGCCGGCAGCTTGGTCTCGGGGGAGCAGTACTTC. Its protein is CAGSLVSGEQYF. V gene TRBV5-6 combines with J gene TRBJ2-7, with a weak D call TRBD2 (5 bases). The CDR3 has 12 residues. From germline, CDR1 is SGHDT and CDR2 YYEEEE.

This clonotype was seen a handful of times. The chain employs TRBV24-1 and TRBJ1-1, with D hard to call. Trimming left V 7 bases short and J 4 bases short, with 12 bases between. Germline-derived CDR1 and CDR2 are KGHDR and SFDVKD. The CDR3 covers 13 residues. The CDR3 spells CATSGDGSTEAFF. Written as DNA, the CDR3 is TGTGCCACCAGCGGGGATGGAAGCACTGAAGCTTTCTTT.

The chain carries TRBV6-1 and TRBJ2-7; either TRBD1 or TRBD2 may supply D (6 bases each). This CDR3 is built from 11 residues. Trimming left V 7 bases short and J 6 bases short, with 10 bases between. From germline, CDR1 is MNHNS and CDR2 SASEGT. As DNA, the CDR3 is TGTGCCAGCACGGGGGCACGCGAGCAGTACTTC. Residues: CASTGAREQYF.

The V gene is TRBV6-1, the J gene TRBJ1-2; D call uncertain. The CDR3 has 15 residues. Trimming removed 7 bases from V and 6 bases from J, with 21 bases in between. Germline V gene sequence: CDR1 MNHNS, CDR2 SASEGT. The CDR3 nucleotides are TGTGCCAGCATCGAAGGTGCTGTGGGAGTCGATGGCTACACCTTC. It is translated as CASIEGAVGVDGYTF.

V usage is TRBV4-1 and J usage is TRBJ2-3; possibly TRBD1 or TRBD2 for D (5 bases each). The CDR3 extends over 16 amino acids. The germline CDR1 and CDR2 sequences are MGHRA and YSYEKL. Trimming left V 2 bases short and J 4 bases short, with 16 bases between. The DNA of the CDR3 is TGCGCCAGCAGCCAACGGGACGCCAAGCTACCAGATACGCAGTATTTT. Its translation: CASSQRDAKLPDTQYF.

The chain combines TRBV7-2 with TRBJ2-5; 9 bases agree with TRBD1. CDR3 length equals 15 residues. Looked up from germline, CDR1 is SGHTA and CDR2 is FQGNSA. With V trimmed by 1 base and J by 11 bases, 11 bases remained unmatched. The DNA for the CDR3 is TGTGCCAGCAGCTTAGGCGGACGAGGGACAGGGAAGCAGTACTTC. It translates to CASSLGGRGTGKQYF.

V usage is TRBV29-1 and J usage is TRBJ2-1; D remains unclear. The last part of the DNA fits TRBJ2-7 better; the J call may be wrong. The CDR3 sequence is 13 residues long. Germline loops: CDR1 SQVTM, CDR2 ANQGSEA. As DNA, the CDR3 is TGCAGCGTTGAGGTGACTCAGTACAATGAGCAGTACTTC. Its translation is CSVEVTQYNEQYF.

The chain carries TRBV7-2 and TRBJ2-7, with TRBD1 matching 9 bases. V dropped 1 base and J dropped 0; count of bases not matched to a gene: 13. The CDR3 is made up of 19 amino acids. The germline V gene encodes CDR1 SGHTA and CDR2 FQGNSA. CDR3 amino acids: CASSLVLGQGPLSSYEQYF. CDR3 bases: TGTGCCAGCAGCTTAGTTTTGGGACAGGGTCCTTTAAGCTCCTACGAGCAGTACTTC.

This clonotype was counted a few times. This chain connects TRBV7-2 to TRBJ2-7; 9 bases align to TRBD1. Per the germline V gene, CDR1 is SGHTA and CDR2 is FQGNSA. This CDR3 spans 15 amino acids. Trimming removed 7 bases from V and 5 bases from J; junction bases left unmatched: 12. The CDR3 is CASTTMGQGFHEQYF. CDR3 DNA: TGTGCCAGCACCACAATGGGACAGGGCTTCCACGAGCAGTACTTC.

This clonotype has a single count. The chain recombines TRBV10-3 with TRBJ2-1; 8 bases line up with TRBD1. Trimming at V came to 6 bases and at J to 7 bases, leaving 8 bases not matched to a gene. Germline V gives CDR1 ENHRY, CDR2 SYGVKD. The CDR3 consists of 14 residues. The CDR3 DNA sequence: TGTGCCATCAGACCCGGGACAGGTAGTAATGAGCAGTTCTTC. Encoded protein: CAIRPGTGSNEQFF.

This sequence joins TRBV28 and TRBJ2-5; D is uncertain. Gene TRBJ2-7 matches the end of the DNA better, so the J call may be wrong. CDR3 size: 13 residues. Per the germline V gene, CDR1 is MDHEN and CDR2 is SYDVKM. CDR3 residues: CASSLSRPSEQYF. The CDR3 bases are TGTGCCAGCAGTTTATCGAGGCCCAGCGAGCAGTACTTC.